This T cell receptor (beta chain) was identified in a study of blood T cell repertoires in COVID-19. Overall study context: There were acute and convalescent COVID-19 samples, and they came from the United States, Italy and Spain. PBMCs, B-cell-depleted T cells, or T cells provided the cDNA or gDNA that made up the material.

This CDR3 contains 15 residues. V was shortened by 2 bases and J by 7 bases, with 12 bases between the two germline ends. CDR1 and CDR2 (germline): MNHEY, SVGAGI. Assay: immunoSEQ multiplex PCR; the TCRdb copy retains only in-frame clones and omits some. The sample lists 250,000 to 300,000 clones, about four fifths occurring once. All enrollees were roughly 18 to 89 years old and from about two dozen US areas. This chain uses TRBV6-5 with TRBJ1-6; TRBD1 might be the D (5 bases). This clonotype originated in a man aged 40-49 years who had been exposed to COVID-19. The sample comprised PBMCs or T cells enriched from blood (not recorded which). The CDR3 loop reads CASSYRGGGNSPLHF. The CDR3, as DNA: TGTGCCAGCAGTTACAGGGGAGGTGGGAATTCACCCCTCCACTTT.